This T cell receptor beta chain was sequenced during a study of CD8+ T cells in alopecia areata. Findings and limits, study-wide: Many expanded lesional clones persisted in scalp and blood during tofacitinib.

Details on this clone: Its antigen is undetermined.

Trimming took 5 bases from V and 7 from J; bases not matched to a gene: 12. Germline CDR1 reads ENHRY; CDR2 reads SYGVKD. This CDR3 has 15 residues. As to treatment: oral pan-JAK inhibitor, 5-10 mg twice daily. Extraction of RNA preceded its reverse transcription into cDNA, which served as the sequencing template. The assay was immunoSEQ multiplex PCR, and TCRdb's table has in-frame clones only and misses some. Among some 170,000 clones listed, approximately 52% were seen once. Sample: CD4+ T cells sorted from blood, taken between weeks 55 and 65, from a patient treated with tofacitinib. The TCR originated in a human donor with alopecia areata. The J gene is TRBJ2-5, the V gene TRBV10-3; 8 bases match TRBD2. The CDR3 nucleotides read TGTGCCATCAGTCCCATCAGCGGGGGCCCCGGGACCCAGTACTTC. Amino acids: CAISPISGGPGTQYF.